The subject of this entry is one T cell receptor (beta chain). Its specificity is unknown. Here immunoSEQ multiplex PCR was the method, and the copy in TCRdb shows in-frame clones only, minus some. The sample has 30,000 to 35,000 clones; around 72% are singletons. This sample stems from a study of vaccination effects on CD4 cells after COVID-19. Looked up from germline, CDR1 is ENHRY and CDR2 is SYGVKD. The CDR3 runs to 13 residues. Trimming took 9 bases from V and 3 from J, leaving 14 bases between them. After less than twelve days in culture, the CD4+ T cells were isolated. Confirmation by PCR established that the person had SARS-CoV-2 infection between March and December 2020. Either the mRNA-1273 or the BNT162b2 vaccine was given to participants as two doses.

Sequences were derived from CD4+ T cells from PBMCs cultured without peptide, sampled after COVID-19 vaccination. The receptor was isolated from a human donor who had a prior SARS-CoV-2 infection. The J gene is TRBJ1-1, the V gene TRBV10-3; maybe TRBD1 (6 bases). Here the CDR3 DNA reads TGTGCCATTACAGGGAGTTCGTACACTGAAGCTTTCTTT. This gives the protein CAITGSSYTEAFF.